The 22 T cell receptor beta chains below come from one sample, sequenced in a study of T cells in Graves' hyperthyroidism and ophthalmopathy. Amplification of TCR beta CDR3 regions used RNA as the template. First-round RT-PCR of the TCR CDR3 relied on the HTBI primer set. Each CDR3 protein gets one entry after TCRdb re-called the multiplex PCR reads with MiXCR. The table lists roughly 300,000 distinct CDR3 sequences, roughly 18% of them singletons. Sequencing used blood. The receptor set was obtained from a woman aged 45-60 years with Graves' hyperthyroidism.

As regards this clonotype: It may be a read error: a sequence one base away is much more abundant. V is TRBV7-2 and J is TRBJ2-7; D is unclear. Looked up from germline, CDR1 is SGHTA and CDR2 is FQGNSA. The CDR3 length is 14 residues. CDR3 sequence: CVSSNHRDWYEQYF. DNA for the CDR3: TGTGTCAGCAGTAATCATAGGGATTGGTACGAGCAGTACTTC.

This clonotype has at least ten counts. CDR3 coding DNA: TGTGCCAGCAGCTTCGGCAGAGCTAACTATGGCTACACCTTC. It codes for CASSFGRANYGYTF. The genes are TRBV11-1 and TRBJ1-2; D is undetermined. The V and J ends lost 3 bases and 0 bases respectively, with 8 bases between them. Germline V gene sequence: CDR1 SGHAT, CDR2 FQDESV (reference sequence). This CDR3 region has 14 residues. The whole variable domain, filled in from reference TRBV11-1 and TRBJ1-2, reads EAEVAQSPRYKITEKSQAVAFWCDPISGHATLYWYRQILGQGPELLVQFQDESVVDDSQLPKDRFSAERLKGVDSTLKIQPAELGDSAMYLCASSFGRANYGYTFGSGTRLTVV.

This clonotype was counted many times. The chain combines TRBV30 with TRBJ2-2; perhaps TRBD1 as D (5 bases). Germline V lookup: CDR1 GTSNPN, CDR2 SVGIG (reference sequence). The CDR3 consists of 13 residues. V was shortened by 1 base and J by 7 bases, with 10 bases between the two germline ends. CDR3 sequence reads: CAWSASGYGELFF. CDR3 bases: TGTGCCTGGAGTGCCTCAGGGTACGGGGAGCTGTTTTTT. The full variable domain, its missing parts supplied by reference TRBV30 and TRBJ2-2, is SQTIHQWPATLVQPVGSPLSLECTVEGTSNPNLYWYRQAAGRGLQLLFYSVGIGQISSEVPQNLSASRPQDRQFILSSKKLLLSDSGFYLCAWSASGYGELFFGEGSRLTVL.

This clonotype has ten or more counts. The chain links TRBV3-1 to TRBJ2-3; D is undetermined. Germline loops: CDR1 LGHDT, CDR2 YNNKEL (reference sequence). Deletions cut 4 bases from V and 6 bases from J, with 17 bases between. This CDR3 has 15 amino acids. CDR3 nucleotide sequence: TGTGCCAGCAGCCCCTCCAGGAGTATATCGGATACGCAGTATTTT. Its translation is CASSPSRSISDTQYF.

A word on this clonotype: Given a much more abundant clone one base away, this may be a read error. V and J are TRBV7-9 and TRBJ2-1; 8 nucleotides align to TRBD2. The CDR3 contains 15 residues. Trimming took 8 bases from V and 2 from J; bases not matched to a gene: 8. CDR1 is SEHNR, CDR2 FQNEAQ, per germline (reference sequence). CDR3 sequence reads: CASGSPGGPYNEQFF. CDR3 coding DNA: TGTGCCAGCGGCTCCCCGGGAGGGCCCTACAATGAGCAGTTCTTC.

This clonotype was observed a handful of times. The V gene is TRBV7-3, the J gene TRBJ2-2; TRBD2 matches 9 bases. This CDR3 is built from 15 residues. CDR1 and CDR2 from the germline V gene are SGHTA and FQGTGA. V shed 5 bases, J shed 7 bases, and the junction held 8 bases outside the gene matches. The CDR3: CASSQAGGSSGELFF. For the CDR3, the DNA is TGTGCCAGCAGCCAAGCGGGAGGCTCGAGCGGGGAGCTGTTTTTT.

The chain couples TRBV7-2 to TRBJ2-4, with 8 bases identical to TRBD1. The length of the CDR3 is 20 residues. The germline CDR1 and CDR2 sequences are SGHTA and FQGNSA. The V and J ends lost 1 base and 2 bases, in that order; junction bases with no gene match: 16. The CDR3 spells CASSLEGWTGTKRTKNIQYF. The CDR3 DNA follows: TGTGCCAGCAGCTTAGAAGGGTGGACAGGGACCAAGAGGACCAAAAACATTCAGTACTTC.

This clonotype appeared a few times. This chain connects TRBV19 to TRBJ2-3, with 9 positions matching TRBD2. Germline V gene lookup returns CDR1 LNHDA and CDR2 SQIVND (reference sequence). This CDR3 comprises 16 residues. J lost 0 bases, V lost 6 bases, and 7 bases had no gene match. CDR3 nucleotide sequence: TGTGCCAGTAGCCGGTTAGCGGGAGAGAGCACAGATACGCAGTATTTT. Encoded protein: CASSRLAGESTDTQYF.

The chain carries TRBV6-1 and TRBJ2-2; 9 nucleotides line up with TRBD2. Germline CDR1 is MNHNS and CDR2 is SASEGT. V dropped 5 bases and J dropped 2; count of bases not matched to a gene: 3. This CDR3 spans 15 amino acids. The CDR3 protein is CASSSSGTNTGELFF. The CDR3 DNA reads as TGTGCCAGCAGTTCTAGCGGGACCAACACCGGGGAGCTGTTTTTT.

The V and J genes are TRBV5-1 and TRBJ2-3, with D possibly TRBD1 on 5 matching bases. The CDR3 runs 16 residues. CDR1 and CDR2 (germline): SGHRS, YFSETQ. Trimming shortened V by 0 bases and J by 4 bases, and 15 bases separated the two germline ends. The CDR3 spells CASSLATGDGADTQYF. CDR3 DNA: TGCGCCAGCAGCTTGGCTACAGGAGACGGAGCAGATACGCAGTATTTT.

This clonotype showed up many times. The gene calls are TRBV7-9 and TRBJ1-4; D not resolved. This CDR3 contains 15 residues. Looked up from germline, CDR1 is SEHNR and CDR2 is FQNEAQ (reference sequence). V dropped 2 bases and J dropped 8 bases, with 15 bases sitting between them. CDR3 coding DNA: TGTGCCAGCAGCTTAAGGGAAAATTCGCAAGAAAAACTGTTTTTT. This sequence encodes CASSLRENSQEKLFF.

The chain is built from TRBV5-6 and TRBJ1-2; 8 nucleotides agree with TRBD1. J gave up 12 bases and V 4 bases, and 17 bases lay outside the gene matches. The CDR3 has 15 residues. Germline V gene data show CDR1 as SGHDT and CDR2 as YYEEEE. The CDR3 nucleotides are TGTGCCAGCAGCCCCCCTGGGCAGGGGGCAGTAGGCCACACCTTC. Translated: CASSPPGQGAVGHTF.

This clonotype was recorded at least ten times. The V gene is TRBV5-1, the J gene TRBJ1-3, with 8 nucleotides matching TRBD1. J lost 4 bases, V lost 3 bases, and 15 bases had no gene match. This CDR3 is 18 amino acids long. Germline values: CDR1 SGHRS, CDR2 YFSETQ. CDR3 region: CASSSDFDRGARGNTIYF. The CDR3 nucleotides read TGCGCCAGCAGCTCGGACTTTGACAGGGGCGCGCGGGGAAACACCATATATTTT.

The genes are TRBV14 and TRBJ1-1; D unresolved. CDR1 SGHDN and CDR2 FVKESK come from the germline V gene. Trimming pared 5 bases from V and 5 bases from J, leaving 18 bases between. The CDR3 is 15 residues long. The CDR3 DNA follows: TGTGCCAGCAGCTTACGCGTGGGCAGCCAGACTGAAGCTTTCTTT. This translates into CASSLRVGSQTEAFF.

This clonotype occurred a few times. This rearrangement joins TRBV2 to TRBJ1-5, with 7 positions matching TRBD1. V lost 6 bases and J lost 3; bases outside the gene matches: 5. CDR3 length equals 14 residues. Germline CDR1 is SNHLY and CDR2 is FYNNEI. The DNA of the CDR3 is TGTGCCAGCAGCGGGGGACAGCTCAATCAGCCCCAGCATTTT. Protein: CASSGGQLNQPQHF.

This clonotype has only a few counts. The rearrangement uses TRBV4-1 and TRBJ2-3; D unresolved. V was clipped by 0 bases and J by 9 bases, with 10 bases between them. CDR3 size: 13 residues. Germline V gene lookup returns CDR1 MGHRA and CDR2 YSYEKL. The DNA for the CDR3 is TGCGCCAGCAGCCAAGACCCAACCGGCACGCAGTATTTT. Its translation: CASSQDPTGTQYF.

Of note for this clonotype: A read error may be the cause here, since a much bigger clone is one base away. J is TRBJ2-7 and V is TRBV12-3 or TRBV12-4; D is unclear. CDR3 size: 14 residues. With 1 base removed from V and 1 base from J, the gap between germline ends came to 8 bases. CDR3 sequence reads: CASSLGPPSYEQYV. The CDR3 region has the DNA TGTGCCAGCAGTTTAGGGCCGCCTTCCTACGAGCAGTACGTC.

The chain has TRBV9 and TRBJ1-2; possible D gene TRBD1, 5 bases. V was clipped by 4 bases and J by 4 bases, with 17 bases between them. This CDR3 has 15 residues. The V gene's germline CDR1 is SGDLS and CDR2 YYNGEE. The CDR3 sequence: CASSPQGSSFYGYTF. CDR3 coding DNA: TGTGCCAGCAGCCCTCAGGGTTCCTCCTTCTATGGCTACACCTTC.

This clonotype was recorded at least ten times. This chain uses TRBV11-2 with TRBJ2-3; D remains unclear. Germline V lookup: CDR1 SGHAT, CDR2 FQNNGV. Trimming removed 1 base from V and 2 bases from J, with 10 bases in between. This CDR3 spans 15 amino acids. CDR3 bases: TGTGCCAGCAGCTTAGGTGCTAGTGACACAGATACGCAGTATTTT. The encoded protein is CASSLGASDTDTQYF.

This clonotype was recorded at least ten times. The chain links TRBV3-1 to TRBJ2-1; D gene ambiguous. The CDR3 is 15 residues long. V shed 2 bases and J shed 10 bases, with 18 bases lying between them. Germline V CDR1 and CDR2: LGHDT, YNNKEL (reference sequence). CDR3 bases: TGTGCCAGCAGCCAAAGTTTGGCGGTCCTAGGGGAGCAGTTCTTC. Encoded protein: CASSQSLAVLGEQFF.

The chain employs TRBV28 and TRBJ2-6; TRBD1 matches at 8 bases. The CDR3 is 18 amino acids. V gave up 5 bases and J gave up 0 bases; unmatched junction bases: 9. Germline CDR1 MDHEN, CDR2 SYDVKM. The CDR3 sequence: CASSGLRGQLSGANVLTF. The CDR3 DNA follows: TGTGCCAGCAGTGGCCTCAGGGGGCAGCTCTCTGGGGCCAACGTCCTGACTTTC.

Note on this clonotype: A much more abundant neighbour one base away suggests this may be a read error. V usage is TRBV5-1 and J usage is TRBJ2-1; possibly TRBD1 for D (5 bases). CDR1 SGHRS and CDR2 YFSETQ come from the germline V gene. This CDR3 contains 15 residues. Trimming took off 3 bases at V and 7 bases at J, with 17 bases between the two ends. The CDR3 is CASSSTAGPMNEQFF. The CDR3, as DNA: TGCGCCAGCAGCTCGACGGCAGGGCCGATGAATGAGCAGTTCTTC. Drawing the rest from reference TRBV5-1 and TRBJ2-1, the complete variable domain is KAGVTQTPRYLIKTRGQQVTLSCSPISGHRSVSWYQQTPGQGLQFLFEYFSETQRNKGNFPGRFSGRQFSNSRSEMNVSTLELGDSALYLCASSSTAGPMNEQFFGPGTRLTVL.